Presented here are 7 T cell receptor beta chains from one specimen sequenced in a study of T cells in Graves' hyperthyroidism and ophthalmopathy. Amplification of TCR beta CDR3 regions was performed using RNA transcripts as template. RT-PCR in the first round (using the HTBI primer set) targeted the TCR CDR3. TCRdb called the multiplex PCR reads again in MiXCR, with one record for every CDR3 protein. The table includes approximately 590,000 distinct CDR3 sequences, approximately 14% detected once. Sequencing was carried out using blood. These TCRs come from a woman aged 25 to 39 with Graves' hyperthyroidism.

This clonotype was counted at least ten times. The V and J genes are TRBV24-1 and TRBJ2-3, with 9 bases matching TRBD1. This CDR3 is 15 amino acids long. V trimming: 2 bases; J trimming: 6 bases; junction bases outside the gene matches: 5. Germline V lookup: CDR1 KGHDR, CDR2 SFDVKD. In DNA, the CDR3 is TGTGCCACCAGTGATTCCGGACAGGGGAAGGATACGCAGTATTTT. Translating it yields CATSDSGQGKDTQYF.

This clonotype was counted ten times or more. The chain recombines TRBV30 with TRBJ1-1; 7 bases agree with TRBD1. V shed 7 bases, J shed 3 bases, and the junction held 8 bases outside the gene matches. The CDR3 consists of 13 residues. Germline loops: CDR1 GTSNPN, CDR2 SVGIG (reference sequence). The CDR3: CALSRGPDTEAFF. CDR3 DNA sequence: TGTGCCTTGTCAAGGGGGCCGGACACTGAAGCTTTCTTT.

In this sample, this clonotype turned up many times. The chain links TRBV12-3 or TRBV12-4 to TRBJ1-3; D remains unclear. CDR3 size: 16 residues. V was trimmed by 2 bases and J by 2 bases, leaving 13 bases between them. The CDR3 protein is CASSLSRRLTGNTIYF. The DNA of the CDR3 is TGTGCCAGCAGTTTAAGTCGCAGGTTAACTGGAAACACCATATATTTT.

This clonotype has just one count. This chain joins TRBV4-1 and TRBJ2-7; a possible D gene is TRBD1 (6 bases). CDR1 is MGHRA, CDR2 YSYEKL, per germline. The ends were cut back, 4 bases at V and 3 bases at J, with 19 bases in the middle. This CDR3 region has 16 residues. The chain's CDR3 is CASSRGQQGSGYEQYF. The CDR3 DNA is TGCGCCAGCAGCCGAGGCCAACAGGGAAGCGGCTACGAGCAGTACTTC.

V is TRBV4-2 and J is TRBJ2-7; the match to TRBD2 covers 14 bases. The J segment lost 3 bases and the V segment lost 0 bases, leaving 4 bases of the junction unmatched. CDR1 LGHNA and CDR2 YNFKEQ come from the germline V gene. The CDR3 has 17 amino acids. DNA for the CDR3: TGTGCCAGCAGCCAAGAAATAGGGACTAGCGGGAGCTACGAGCAGTACTTC. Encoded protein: CASSQEIGTSGSYEQYF.

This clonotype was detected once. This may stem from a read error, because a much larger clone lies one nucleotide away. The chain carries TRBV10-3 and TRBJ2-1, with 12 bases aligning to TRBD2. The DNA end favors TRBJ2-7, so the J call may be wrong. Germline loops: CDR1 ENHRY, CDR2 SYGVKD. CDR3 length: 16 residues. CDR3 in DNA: TGTGCCATCAGTAGACTAGCGGGAGCCCCACACAATGAGCAGTACTTC. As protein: CAISRLAGAPHNEQYF.

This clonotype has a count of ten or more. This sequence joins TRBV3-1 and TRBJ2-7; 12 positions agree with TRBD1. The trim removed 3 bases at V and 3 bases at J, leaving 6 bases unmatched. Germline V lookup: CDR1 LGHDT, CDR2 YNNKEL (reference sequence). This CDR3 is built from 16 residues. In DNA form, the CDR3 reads TGTGCCAGCAGCCACCTCCGGGACAGGGGGCACTACGAGCAGTACTTC. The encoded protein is CASSHLRDRGHYEQYF.